Below, 26 T cell receptor beta chains from the same sample are listed, as sequenced in a study of PD-1 blockade in classical Hodgkin lymphoma. Relapses following autologous stem cell transplantation were seen in all patients, with brentuximab vedotin exposure varying. The protocol was immunoSEQ multiplex PCR, while the TCRdb copy is restricted to in-frame clones and leaves out a portion. The sample comprises over 25,000 clones, under 85% of which are singletons, and roughly 33% rests with the top ten. The material was peripheral blood mononuclear cells (PBMCs), obtained before the second cycle of nivolumab. Receptor source: a human donor with classical Hodgkin lymphoma.

The rearrangement uses TRBV6-5 and TRBJ1-3; D possibly corresponds to TRBD1 (6 bases). CDR3 length equals 14 residues. The germline V gene has CDR1 MNHEY and CDR2 SVGAGI. The germline V and J ends were trimmed by 2 bases and 3 bases, with 8 bases remaining between them. CDR3 nucleotide sequence: TGTGCCAGCAGTTACACAGGGAATGGAAACACCATATATTTT. It yields the protein CASSYTGNGNTIYF.

V is TRBV6-5 and J is TRBJ1-1; D unresolved. From germline, CDR1 is MNHEY and CDR2 SVGAGI. This CDR3 is built from 14 residues. Trimming shortened V by 4 bases and J by 0 bases, and 9 bases separated the two germline ends. The CDR3 region has the DNA TGTGCCAGCAGTTTAGTCCAGTTGAACACTGAAGCTTTCTTT. Residues: CASSLVQLNTEAFF.

The chain employs TRBV19 and TRBJ1-1, with D uncertain. Germline lookup yields CDR1 LNHDA and CDR2 SQIVND (reference sequence). Trimming pared 3 bases from V and 6 bases from J, leaving 11 bases between. CDR3 length equals 13 residues. CDR3 nucleotides: TGTGCCAGTAGTATCGAGGGTTTCTCTGAAGCTTTCTTT. Amino acids: CASSIEGFSEAFF.

The CDR3 spells CASSLGRTGAEAFF. The CDR3 coding sequence is TGTGCCAGCAGCTTGGGTAGGACAGGGGCTGAAGCTTTCTTT. The chain carries TRBV5-4 and TRBJ1-1, with 9 bases that match TRBD1. Germline V CDR1 and CDR2: SGHNT, YYREEE (reference sequence). This CDR3 contains 14 residues. The ends lost 0 bases at V and 6 bases at J; junction bases unmatched: 3.

This sequence joins TRBV30 and TRBJ2-7; D not resolved. V dropped 0 bases and J dropped 1 base, with 10 bases sitting between them. CDR1 and CDR2 (germline): GTSNPN, SVGIG (reference sequence). CDR3 size: 14 residues. The CDR3 is CAWSVWSKSYEQYF. CDR3 bases: TGTGCCTGGAGTGTATGGAGTAAGTCCTACGAGCAGTACTTC.

This chain links TRBV19 with TRBJ1-2, with 7 positions matching TRBD1. The V and J ends lost 7 bases and 7 bases, in that order; junction bases with no gene match: 9. The CDR3 is made up of 13 amino acids. Germline V lookup: CDR1 LNHDA, CDR2 SQIVND (reference sequence). This CDR3 is CASTDREEVGYTF. The CDR3 region has the DNA TGTGCCAGTACTGACAGGGAAGAGGTTGGCTACACCTTC.

This rearrangement joins TRBV5-2 to TRBJ2-1; whether TRBD1, the table's D call, matches the DNA was not checked. TRBV5-2 is marked as a pseudogene. This CDR3 is 16 amino acids long. CDR3 nucleotides: TGCGCCAGCAGCCAAGATCAGGGCACGTTCTACAATGAGCAGTTCTTC. This gives the protein CASSQDQGTFYNEQFF.

This chain joins TRBV2 and TRBJ1-5, with a possible D match to TRBD1 (6 bases). Trimming took 4 bases from V and 6 from J, leaving 16 bases between them. The CDR3 runs 15 residues. The germline CDR1 and CDR2 sequences are SNHLY and FYNNEI. The CDR3 coding sequence is TGTGCCAGCAGTGGGGGGAACAGGGAAGGTCAGCCCCAGCATTTT. Amino acids: CASSGGNREGQPQHF.

The chain couples TRBV6-5 to TRBJ1-6; D remains unclear. The CDR3 has 14 residues. Trimming shortened V by 7 bases and J by 8 bases, and 15 bases separated the two germline ends. Germline loops: CDR1 MNHEY, CDR2 SVGAGI. CDR3 loop: CASTSSGRDSPLHF. The CDR3 region has the DNA TGTGCCAGCACCTCTAGCGGGAGGGATTCACCCCTCCACTTT.

The chain combines TRBV27 with TRBJ2-2; TRBD1 agrees at 7 bases. The CDR3 has 15 residues. CDR1 MNHEY and CDR2 SMNVEV come from the germline V gene (reference sequence). Trimming took 2 bases from V and 3 from J; bases not matched to a gene: 3. In DNA, the CDR3 is TGTGCCAGCAGTTTAATGGGACAGTACACCGGGGAGCTGTTTTTT. It encodes CASSLMGQYTGELFF.

In this sample, this clone turned up once. The chain combines TRBV9 with TRBJ2-7; 12 bases match TRBD1. The CDR3 covers 16 residues. V dropped 3 bases and J dropped 5; count of bases not matched to a gene: 9. In germline, CDR1 is SGDLS, CDR2 YYNGEE. CDR3 in DNA: TGTGCCAGCAGCGGGAACACAGGGACAGGGGGCCACGAGCAGTACTTC. Translating gives CASSGNTGTGGHEQYF. The whole variable domain, remainder taken from reference TRBV9 and TRBJ2-7, is DSGVTQTPKHLITATGQRVTLRCSPRSGDLSVYWYQQSLDQGLQFLIQYYNGEERAKGNILERFSAQQFPDLHSELNLSSLELGDSALYFCASSGNTGTGGHEQYFGPGTRLTVT.

This clone was seen a handful of times. V is TRBV23-1 and J is TRBJ2-6; D is uncertain. TRBV23-1 is reported as an ORF; its role is uncertain. V dropped 9 bases and J dropped 0 bases, with 12 bases sitting between them. The CDR3 sequence is 15 residues long. CDR3 sequence (DNA): TGCGCCAGACAAAAGGCCTGCTCTGGGGCCAACGTCCTGACTTTC. Protein sequence: CARQKACSGANVLTF.

There are a few counts of this clone. V gene TRBV5-6 combines with J gene TRBJ1-6; the D is unclear. CDR1 SGHDT and CDR2 YYEEEE come from the germline V gene. This CDR3 is built from 16 residues. Trimming removed 2 bases at V and 9 bases at J, with 18 bases between. As DNA, the CDR3 is TGTGCCAGCAGCTTCTTTATATCCGGAGAAGGTTCACCCCTCCACTTT. The encoded protein is CASSFFISGEGSPLHF.

The chain is built from TRBV5-1 and TRBJ2-3; 9 bases fit TRBD1. This CDR3 spans 15 amino acids. Germline V gene sequence: CDR1 SGHRS, CDR2 YFSETQ. The V gene end was trimmed by 0 bases and the J gene end by 1 base; junction bases not matched to a gene: 0. CDR3 coding DNA: TGCGCCAGCAGCTTGGGACAGGGGGGCACAGATACGCAGTATTTT. It specifies CASSLGQGGTDTQYF.

With regard to this clone: At one boundary the junction diverges from the germline segment, which might be a read error. The chain is built from TRBV18 and TRBJ1-2; no definite D call. The germline V gene has CDR1 KGHSH and CDR2 LQKENI. This CDR3 region has 13 residues. The CDR3 region has the DNA TGTGCCAGCTCACCTGAGCGTAACCATGGCTACACCTTC. Translated, it gives CASSPERNHGYTF.

This clone was counted a single time. The V gene is TRBV6-6, the J gene TRBJ1-6; D is uncertain. With 6 bases removed from V and 8 bases from J, the gap between germline ends came to 11 bases. CDR3 size: 13 residues. CDR1 is MNHNY and CDR2 is SVGAGI in the germline V gene (reference sequence). As DNA, the CDR3 is TGTGCCAGCAGCCGGACCTCGGATTCACCCCTCCACTTT. It codes for CASSRTSDSPLHF.

This clone is medium-sized. CDR3 amino acids: CASRWDLNTEAFF. For the CDR3, the DNA is TGTGCCAGCAGATGGGATTTGAACACTGAAGCTTTCTTT. The chain uses TRBV27 and TRBJ1-1; D unclear. CDR3 size: 13 residues. Deletions cut 6 bases from V and 0 bases from J, with 8 bases between. Germline V gives CDR1 MNHEY, CDR2 SMNVEV (reference sequence).

The chain uses TRBV7-2 and TRBJ2-7; 7 bases align to TRBD1. The length of the CDR3 is 15 residues. V lost 4 bases, J lost 1 base, and 7 bases stayed unmatched. From germline, CDR1 is SGHTA and CDR2 FQGNSA. The CDR3 DNA is TGTGCCAGCAGCTCCCGGGCACAGGGGTCCTACGAGCAGTACTTC. Residues: CASSSRAQGSYEQYF.

The J gene is TRBJ1-6, the V gene TRBV4-3, with TRBD1 matching over 9 bases. V trimming: 4 bases; J trimming: 7 bases; junction bases outside the gene matches: 5. The germline gives CDR1 LGHNA, CDR2 YSLEER. This CDR3 is built from 15 residues. The chain's CDR3 is CASSRGDRANSPLHF. The CDR3 nucleotides are TGCGCCAGCAGCCGGGGGGACAGGGCGAATTCACCCCTCCACTTT.

The chain carries TRBV18 and TRBJ2-2; 13 bases line up with TRBD2. Trimming removed 1 base from V and 2 bases from J; junction bases left unmatched: 4. Germline values: CDR1 KGHSH, CDR2 LQKENI. The CDR3 contains 18 residues. The CDR3 reads CASSPRLAGGSNTGELFF. CDR3 DNA sequence: TGTGCCAGCTCACCACGACTAGCGGGGGGATCCAACACCGGGGAGCTGTTTTTT.

The genes are TRBV7-6 and TRBJ2-5; D is unclear. The V end lost 1 base, the J end lost 0 bases, and 3 bases lay between the germline ends. Germline CDR1 reads SGHVS; CDR2 reads FNYEAQ. The length of the CDR3 is 13 residues. This chain's CDR3 is CASSLGYQETQYF. The CDR3 nucleotides are TGTGCCAGCAGCTTAGGGTACCAAGAGACCCAGTACTTC.

V is TRBV4-2 and J is TRBJ2-3; D uncertain. Trimming removed 0 bases at V and 0 bases at J, with 7 bases between. Per germline, CDR1 LGHNA and CDR2 YNFKEQ. There are 15 residues in the CDR3. CDR3 protein: CASSQDRVSTDTQYF. CDR3 nucleotides: TGTGCCAGCAGCCAAGATCGGGTGAGCACAGATACGCAGTATTTT.

The chain joins TRBV11-2 to TRBJ2-5; D possibly matches TRBD1 or TRBD2 (5 bases each). Trimming removed 3 bases at V and 4 bases at J, with 15 bases between. The V gene's germline CDR1 is SGHAT and CDR2 FQNNGV. The CDR3 runs to 15 residues. This chain's CDR3 is CASSLRDALGETQYF. The CDR3 DNA reads as TGTGCCAGCAGCTTGAGGGACGCCCTTGGAGAGACCCAGTACTTC.

As for this clone: The same CDR3 can be traced to other DNA sequences in this sample. The chain is built from TRBV7-2 and TRBJ2-5; 8 nucleotides agree with TRBD1. Germline loops: CDR1 SGHTA, CDR2 FQGNSA. The length of the CDR3 is 14 residues. Unmatched junction bases numbered 4, after V lost 5 bases and J lost 2 bases. For the CDR3, the DNA is TGTGCCAGCAGCCTAGGACAGGGACAAGAGACCCAGTACTTC. This encodes CASSLGQGQETQYF.

This clone was observed a single time. The chain uses TRBV7-2 and TRBJ1-3; the match to TRBD1 covers 9 bases. This CDR3 is 15 amino acids long. J gave up 3 bases and V 5 bases, and 5 bases lay outside the gene matches. Germline loops: CDR1 SGHTA, CDR2 FQGNSA. CDR3 protein: CASSPQGAYGNTIYF. As DNA, the CDR3 is TGTGCCAGCAGCCCACAGGGGGCGTATGGAAACACCATATATTTT.

In its sample, this clone was seen a few times. This sample includes further DNA sequences coding for the same CDR3. The rearrangement uses TRBV2 and TRBJ1-1, with D perhaps matching TRBD1 (5 bases). This CDR3 is built from 13 residues. Germline V CDR1 and CDR2: SNHLY, FYNNEI. The ends were cut back, 2 bases at V and 1 base at J, with 5 bases in the middle. CDR3 sequence: CASSEQGNTEAFF. CDR3 coding DNA: TGTGCCAGCAGTGAACAGGGGAACACTGAAGCTTTCTTT. The full variable domain, in which reference TRBV2 and TRBJ1-1 provide the parts outside the CDR3, is EPEVTQTPSHQVTQMGQEVILRCVPISNHLYFYWYRQILGQKVEFLVSFYNNEISEKSEIFDDQFSVERPDGSNFTLKIRSTKLEDSAMYFCASSEQGNTEAFFGQGTRLTVV.